This entry concerns a single T cell receptor (beta chain). The antigen is undetermined. The Oncomine TCR Beta short-read assay generated sequence data from the DNA of cultured CD4+ T cells. Genomic DNA was taken out of cultured CD4+ T cells by extraction. TCRdb re-called the PCR reads with MiXCR, one entry per CDR3 protein. The sample contains roughly 7,400 distinct CDR3 sequences, around 40% of which appear only once. This entry comes from a study of vaccination and CD4 T cells after COVID-19. In the study overall: The stimulus for the cells was overlapping spike peptides derived from SARS-CoV-2, HCoV-NL63, HCoV-OC43 and HCoV-229E. Some control cultures received a CEFX pool, which served as the positive control. Others received an HIV-1 Nef pool or no peptide.

Treatment reported: roughly 10-day PBMC culture with coronavirus spike peptide pools or control peptides (ViraFEST assay). It was before the COVID-19 pandemic (2011-2018) that the unexposed donor's CD4+ T cells were collected. Findings of the study overall: Convalescent patients had a median around 90% of post-vaccine SARS-CoV-2-reactive clones that were detected only after vaccination, not before it.

V gave up 5 bases and J gave up 0 bases, with 13 bases separating them. The CDR3 runs to 15 residues. The sequencing input was CD4+ T cells from blood, cultured in vitro. The sequence derives from a human donor in good health. The gene calls are TRBV12-3 or TRBV12-4 and TRBJ1-2; D is unclear. DNA of the CDR3: TGTGCCAGCAGTCCTCTGCCTATGGCTAACTATGGCTACACCTTC. It encodes CASSPLPMANYGYTF.